This T cell receptor beta chain emerged from a study of T cells in Graves' hyperthyroidism and ophthalmopathy (dated by TCRdb to about 2019). About the full investigation: Peripheral blood was sampled at the time of initial diagnosis, prior to any treatment. TCR V-J signatures able to tell the groups apart were searched for in a discovery cohort of some 97 patients, of whom approximately 40 had Graves' ophthalmopathy and 57 had stable Graves' hyperthyroidism. Prospective prediction of ophthalmopathy was tested in an independent validation cohort consisting of 18 hyperthyroidism patients and some 16 patients who later progressed to ophthalmopathy. The 100 discovery patients were randomly split 7:3 into training and test sets. The study also compared thyroid tissue and blood T-cell repertoires from several Graves' hyperthyroidism patients. After blood sampling, hyperthyroidism patients were treated with methimazole at a starting dose of 30 mg daily, and ophthalmopathy patients were treated with high-dose intravenous methylprednisolone. According to the paper, TCR Vbeta CDR3 sequencing was carried out on 135 peripheral blood samples, which came from approximately 43 ophthalmopathy, roughly 75 hyperthyroidism and approximately 17 progressor patients.

The TCR beta CDR3 regions were amplified from RNA transcripts. The TCR CDR3 was subjected to a first round of RT-PCR using the HTBI primer set and the Qiagen OneStep RT-PCR kit. The libraries were constructed in a second round of multiplex PCR and then size-selected and purified. Sequencing of the libraries was done on an Illumina HiSeq2000 using paired-end 100 bp reads. The authors' analysis ran thus. SOAPnuke was used to process the raw data, with reads discarded if the reads contained adapters or uncalled bases, had a mean Phred below 15, or lacked an exact constant-primer or identifier match. High-quality paired reads were merged with COPE v1.2.5, and unique nucleotide sequences were defined as clonotypes. Clonotypes were aligned to IMGT TRBV, TRBD and TRBJ reference segments using MiTCR v1.1. Analysis was restricted to V-J combinations with a frequency above 0.0001, which covered roughly 99% of repertoires. A TCS score was defined as the ratio between F50 (clonal expansion) and ExV (chaos), using BLOSUM62-based TCRdist between CDR3 peptides within each V-J. Welch's t-statistics and random forest reduced fewer than 600 V-J features to 13, which were used in a naive Bayes classifier (R e1071). Through fastp at Q25 and MiXCR, TCRdb rebuilt clones from the public reads, retaining in-frame beta chains. When rows share a CDR3 protein, they turn into one entry using the most common DNA and genes. The V and J calls follow TCRdb's processing rather than the paper's. The sample table contains a few hundred thousand distinct CDR3 sequences; only one count was recorded for around 18% of them. The ten largest clones add up to around 40% of the sample.

What the authors observed across the whole study: No statistical method was used to fix the sample size in advance, and group allocation was not hidden from the investigators. Ophthalmopathy was separated from stable hyperthyroidism by a 13 V-J signature model, with around 90% sensitivity and approximately 81% specificity obtained in cross-validation and 80%/75% obtained in testing. In validation, the model predicted progression to ophthalmopathy a median of about 6 months before onset, with roughly 71% sensitivity and 72.22% specificity. Most expanded thyroid clonotypes (frequency above 0.001) were also detected in blood, a finding suggesting that blood repertoires may reflect thyroid immune responses.

At least ten counts were recorded for this clonotype. No cognate antigen has been identified for it. No much larger clone is present one base from it, and per-base qualities are unavailable. In the ophthalmopathy patients, disease was moderately to severely active, with a Clinical Activity Score of 3 or more, a NOSPECS grade of 4 or more, and a duration of less than 3 months. Exclusion was applied to patients with uncontrolled infections, other autoimmune diseases, pregnancy or lactation. Diagnoses relied on clinical symptoms, serum thyroxine and TRAb, thyroid ultrasound and orbital computed tomography. PBMCs were isolated from roughly 10 ml of fresh peripheral blood by Ficoll-Paque density gradient centrifugation. Total RNA was extracted using Trizol reagent, and RNA quality was assessed on an Agilent 2100 Bioanalyzer. Reading from cysteine to phenylalanine, the CDR3 counts 16 amino acids. Only the CDR3 DNA is retained, 48 bases long and in frame from the first base. V trim: 4 bases; J trim: 5 bases; unmatched bases: 7. CDR1 and CDR2 are drawn from the germline V gene: SGHTA, FQGNSA.

The TCR was taken from a man between 18 and 29 years old with Graves' ophthalmopathy. Source material: blood. In this chain, TRBV7-2 is recombined with TRBJ2-3; 12 nucleotides in the junction match TRBD2. CDR3 sequence: CASSSASGGAGDTQYF. The nucleotide sequence reads as follows: TGTGCCAGCAGCTCCGCTAGCGGGGGGGCCGGAGATACGCAGTATTTT.